These 27 T cell receptor beta chains share one sample of origin, sequenced in a study of blood T cell repertoires in COVID-19. The table came from immunoSEQ multiplex PCR; TCRdb's copy has only in-frame clones and leaves some out. The table has 450,000 to 500,000 clones, 70% to 90% seen once. The sequenced sample was peripheral blood. Every receptor here comes from a human donor in a cohort sampled during active COVID-19.

The rearrangement joins TRBV6-2 or TRBV6-3 to TRBJ2-1, with 12 bases that match TRBD1. CDR1 is MNHEY and CDR2 is SVGEGT in the germline V gene. After removal of 0 bases from V and 6 bases from J, the junction contained 9 bases not matched to a gene. The CDR3 extends over 18 amino acids. The CDR3 spells CASSYSRAGQGASNEQFF. CDR3 coding DNA: TGTGCCAGCAGTTACTCGAGAGCGGGACAGGGGGCTTCCAATGAGCAGTTCTTC.

Only one count was recorded for this clone. The chain employs TRBV2 and TRBJ2-7, with 7 bases lining up with TRBD1. The germline gives CDR1 SNHLY, CDR2 FYNNEI. V lost 6 bases and J lost 4; bases outside the gene matches: 9. CDR3 length: 14 residues. The CDR3 loop is CASRLDRNLYEQYF. CDR3 sequence (DNA): TGTGCCAGCAGACTGGACAGGAACTTATACGAGCAGTACTTC.

The rearrangement uses TRBV7-2 and TRBJ1-2; TRBD1 is a possible D gene (5 bases). This CDR3 is built from 14 residues. Deletions cut 2 bases from V and 4 bases from J, with 11 bases between. Germline V CDR1 and CDR2: SGHTA, FQGNSA. The CDR3 coding sequence is TGTGCCAGCAGCTTATCGGGGGGTGGCTATGGCTACACCTTC. This translates into CASSLSGGGYGYTF.

The CDR3 sequence is CAWRPTSQPGELFF. The CDR3 bases are TGTGCCTGGAGACCGACTAGTCAGCCCGGGGAGCTGTTTTTT. The chain has TRBV30 and TRBJ2-2, with D tentatively TRBD2 (6 bases). The CDR3 sequence is 14 residues long. The V end was cut by 3 bases, the J end by 6 bases, with 14 bases between. CDR1 and CDR2 (germline): GTSNPN, SVGIG (reference sequence).

This chain's CDR3 is CATSRDKVGEQYF. The DNA of the CDR3 is TGTGCCACCAGCAGAGATAAGGTCGGGGAGCAGTACTTC. The V and J genes are TRBV15 and TRBJ2-7; D gene uncertain. CDR3 length: 13 amino acids. The V end was cut by 0 bases, the J end by 7 bases, with 10 bases between. CDR1 and CDR2 from the germline V gene are LNHNV and YYDKDF (reference sequence).

The rearrangement uses TRBV7-2 and TRBJ1-1, with D hard to call. This CDR3 region has 15 residues. V gave up 5 bases and J gave up 1 base, with 14 bases separating them. Germline CDR1 reads SGHTA; CDR2 reads FQGNSA. In nucleotides, the CDR3 is TGTGCCAGCAGCCTGGGCAGTCGGGGGAACACTGAAGCTTTCTTT. It translates to CASSLGSRGNTEAFF.

The chain recombines TRBV24-1 with TRBJ1-2; D is undetermined. The CDR3 has 15 amino acids. Germline CDR1 is KGHDR and CDR2 is SFDVKD. The V end lost 2 bases, the J end lost 3 bases, and 12 bases lay between the germline ends. The CDR3 nucleotides are TGTGCCACCAGTGATTCGTCGAGGTACCACTATGGCTACACCTTC. Amino acids: CATSDSSRYHYGYTF.

V gene TRBV4-2 combines with J gene TRBJ2-5, with TRBD2 matching over 10 bases. The junction had 7 bases not matched to a gene; V was cut back by 4 bases and J by 5 bases. The germline CDR1 and CDR2 sequences are LGHNA and YNFKEQ. The length of the CDR3 is 15 residues. CDR3: CASSPSAGGEETQYF. As DNA, the CDR3 is TGTGCCAGCAGCCCATCAGCGGGAGGGGAGGAGACCCAGTACTTC.

The V call is TRBV25-1, the J call TRBJ1-1; 9 nucleotides align to TRBD1. Germline V gives CDR1 MGHDK, CDR2 SYGVNS. This CDR3 region has 14 residues. V was clipped by 0 bases and J by 6 bases; unmatched bases: 2. The CDR3: CASSEYHRGPEAFF. Here the CDR3 DNA reads TGTGCCAGCAGTGAATATCACAGGGGGCCTGAAGCTTTCTTT.

The gene calls are TRBV2 and TRBJ1-4; tentative D call: TRBD1 (6 bases). The V gene's germline CDR1 is SNHLY and CDR2 FYNNEI. CDR3 size: 16 residues. The V and J ends lost 4 bases and 7 bases respectively, with 19 bases between them. For the CDR3, the DNA is TGTGCCAGCAGTGTACAGGGTAGGGGTGTTAGTGAAAAACTGTTTTTT. Its translation: CASSVQGRGVSEKLFF.

J is TRBJ2-7 and V is TRBV3-1 (or the pseudogene TRBV3-2); 8 bases fit TRBD1. V dropped 6 bases and J dropped 7; count of bases not matched to a gene: 8. Germline V lookup: CDR1 LGHDT, CDR2 YNNKEL (reference sequence). The CDR3 sequence is 13 residues long. CDR3 sequence reads: CASRKQGVWEQYF. CDR3 sequence (DNA): TGTGCCAGCAGAAAACAGGGGGTATGGGAGCAGTACTTC.

The chain uses TRBV7-3 and TRBJ2-2; possibly TRBD2 for D (6 bases). CDR3 length: 15 residues. The germline V gene has CDR1 SGHTA and CDR2 FQGTGA. V lost 7 bases and J lost 1, with 13 bases in between. The CDR3, as DNA: TGTGCCAGCAAGGCGGGGCGGGAGAACACCGGGGAGCTGTTTTTT. This gives the protein CASKAGRENTGELFF.

V gene TRBV3-1 (or the pseudogene TRBV3-2) combines with J gene TRBJ2-4; D remains ambiguous. The V end was cut by 1 base, the J end by 2 bases, with 9 bases between. The CDR3 loop spans 15 amino acids. CDR1 and CDR2 from the germline V gene are LGHDT and YNNKEL (reference sequence). The CDR3 nucleotides are TGTGCCAGCAGCCAAGTGGCGGAGCCCAAAAACATTCAGTACTTC. Residues: CASSQVAEPKNIQYF.

The rearrangement uses TRBV25-1 and TRBJ1-3; D is unclear. The CDR3 has 15 residues. In germline, CDR1 is MGHDK, CDR2 SYGVNS. V lost 2 bases and J 0 bases, leaving 8 bases between the germline ends. The CDR3 protein is CASSEGRNSGNTIYF. The CDR3 DNA sequence: TGTGCCAGCAGTGAAGGGAGAAACTCTGGAAACACCATATATTTT.

This clone has a single count. This chain uses TRBV5-1 with TRBJ2-1; D not resolved. This CDR3 comprises 13 residues. V lost 0 bases and J 6 bases, leaving 7 bases between the germline ends. Germline CDR1 SGHRS, CDR2 YFSETQ. The CDR3 loop is CASSLAYSNEQFF. The CDR3 DNA sequence: TGCGCCAGCAGCTTGGCCTACAGCAATGAGCAGTTCTTC.

V gene TRBV28 combines with J gene TRBJ2-1; 9 bases are shared with TRBD1. The CDR3 is 14 residues long. V lost 8 bases, J lost 5 bases, and 7 bases stayed unmatched. CDR1 and CDR2 (germline): MDHEN, SYDVKM. Here the CDR3 reads CASRGQGTHNEQFF. DNA for the CDR3: TGTGCCAGCCGGGGACAGGGAACGCACAATGAGCAGTTCTTC.

This clone was detected only once. The V call is TRBV11-3, the J call TRBJ2-1; D is possibly TRBD1 (6 bases). The germline gives CDR1 SGHNT, CDR2 YENEEA. V dropped 6 bases and J dropped 7 bases, with 19 bases sitting between them. The CDR3 extends over 15 amino acids. The CDR3 region is CASSNDRDNGNEQFF. The CDR3 region has the DNA TGTGCCAGCAGTAACGACCGGGACAACGGGAATGAGCAGTTCTTC.

This clone was found once. The same CDR3 is also encoded by other DNA sequences in this sample. This chain links TRBV20-1 with TRBJ1-4, with D uncertain. The V gene's germline CDR1 is DFQATT and CDR2 SNEGSKA (reference sequence). V was cut by 3 bases and J by 7 bases, with 6 bases left in between. CDR3 length: 11 residues. The CDR3 protein is CSASTGEKLFF. The CDR3, as DNA: TGCAGTGCTAGTACTGGTGAAAAACTGTTTTTT.

The chain carries TRBV19 and TRBJ1-3; maybe TRBD1 (5 bases). This CDR3 is 15 amino acids long. Deletions cut 4 bases from V and 2 bases from J, with 12 bases between. CDR1 and CDR2 from the germline V gene are LNHDA and SQIVND (reference sequence). CDR3 in amino acids: CASSTITGAGNTIYF. DNA for the CDR3: TGTGCCAGTAGTACGATCACAGGTGCTGGAAACACCATATATTTT. The full variable domain, in which reference TRBV19 and TRBJ1-3 provide the parts outside the CDR3, is DGGITQSPKYLFRKEGQNVTLSCEQNLNHDAMYWYRQDPGQGLRLIYYSQIVNDFQKGDIAEGYSVSREKKESFPLTVTSAQKNPTAFYLCASSTITGAGNTIYFGEGSWLTVV.

The genes are TRBV12-3 or TRBV12-4 and TRBJ2-5; 7 positions match TRBD1. V dropped 8 bases and J dropped 5; count of bases not matched to a gene: 8. The CDR3 totals 13 residues. In nucleotides, the CDR3 is TGTGCCAGCCTAAGGGACAGAGGGGAGACCCAGTACTTC. Translation: CASLRDRGETQYF.

The chain employs TRBV28 and TRBJ1-1; D unresolved. Trimming cost V 6 bases and J 6 bases, with 11 bases left between them. Germline lookup yields CDR1 MDHEN and CDR2 SYDVKM. The CDR3 runs 12 residues. This chain's CDR3 is CASSPDGAEAFF. The CDR3 coding sequence is TGTGCCAGCAGCCCCGACGGGGCTGAAGCTTTCTTT. The full variable domain, in which reference TRBV28 and TRBJ1-1 provide the parts outside the CDR3, is DVKVTQSSRYLVKRTGEKVFLECVQDMDHENMFWYRQDPGLGLRLIYFSYDVKMKEKGDIPEGYSVSREKKERFSLILESASTNQTSMYLCASSPDGAEAFFGQGTRLTVV.

CDR3 bases: TGTGCCAGCAGCCCACAGGGGGCGCGAGCCTACAATGAGCAGTTCTTC. The encoded protein is CASSPQGARAYNEQFF. This chain uses TRBV6-2 or TRBV6-3 with TRBJ2-1; TRBD1 matches 9 bases. Unmatched junction bases numbered 8, after V lost 6 bases and J lost 2 bases. CDR3 length: 16 amino acids. The germline gives CDR1 MNHEY, CDR2 SVGEGT.

The chain employs TRBV2 and TRBJ1-6, with D hard to call. CDR1 is SNHLY, CDR2 FYNNEI, per germline. CDR3 length: 15 amino acids. V lost 7 bases to trimming and J lost 10 bases, with 20 bases between them. DNA of the CDR3: TGTGCCAGCAATAACATCGCCCGGGGAGGATCACCCCTCCACTTT. Its translation: CASNNIARGGSPLHF.

This clone was detected only a few times. The chain links TRBV4-3 to TRBJ2-7; D remains ambiguous. Between the trimmed V and J ends, which lost 11 bases and 4 bases, there was a span of 12 bases. This CDR3 spans 11 amino acids. Germline V gene data show CDR1 as LGHNA and CDR2 as YSLEER. CDR3 DNA sequence: TGCGCCTGGAGAGAGGCTTACGAGCAGTACTTC. This encodes CAWREAYEQYF.

The chain links TRBV20-1 to TRBJ2-5; 9 bases align to TRBD2. With V trimmed by 3 bases and J by 1 base, 6 bases remained unmatched. The CDR3 length is 15 residues. Germline-derived CDR1 and CDR2 are DFQATT and SNEGSKA (reference sequence). The CDR3: CSASYSGRPQETQYF. The DNA for the CDR3 is TGCAGTGCTAGTTACAGCGGGAGGCCCCAAGAGACCCAGTACTTC.

The chain carries TRBV7-2 and TRBJ2-1; tentatively, D is TRBD1 (6 bases). The CDR3 is 14 residues long. Germline V gene sequence: CDR1 SGHTA, CDR2 FQGNSA. Trimming stripped 1 base from V and 12 bases from J, with 16 bases between. The CDR3 sequence: CASSLEVGQRGQFF. The CDR3 DNA sequence: TGTGCCAGCAGCTTAGAGGTTGGACAGCGTGGGCAGTTCTTC.

CDR3 in amino acids: CASSARTGEGTEAFF. CDR3 in DNA: TGTGCCAGCAGTGCCCGGACAGGGGAGGGTACTGAAGCTTTCTTT. The chain carries TRBV25-1 and TRBJ1-1, with 9 bases that match TRBD1. CDR1 is MGHDK, CDR2 SYGVNS, per germline. V was clipped by 4 bases and J by 5 bases; unmatched bases: 8. The length of the CDR3 is 15 residues.